This T cell receptor beta chain is from a study of shared clonotypes between healthy human individuals. Study-level results: Naive subsets tended to show greater estimated richness than memory subsets.

This clone has a count of ten or more. Antigen specificity is unknown. Per the germline V gene, CDR1 is LNHDA and CDR2 is SQIVND (reference sequence). This CDR3 is 14 amino acids long. V lost 7 bases and J 4 bases, leaving 15 bases between the germline ends. The authors loaded 150 to 250 ng DNA, around 32,000 T cell genomes, into sorted-subset replicate PCRs. Sequenced by immunoSEQ multiplex PCR; TCRdb stores in-frame clones only, minus some. The repertoire has about 670,000 clones, about two thirds of them found once; the top ten carry around 2%. The chain couples TRBV19 to TRBJ2-3; D is possibly TRBD1 (6 bases). The sequence derives from a woman aged 25-40 years in good health. Sequencing used memory CD4+ T cells sorted from blood. Subset described: CD45RA-negative fraction. The CDR3 reads CASKQGSSPDTQYF. Written as DNA, the CDR3 is TGTGCCAGTAAACAGGGTTCTTCCCCAGATACGCAGTATTTT.